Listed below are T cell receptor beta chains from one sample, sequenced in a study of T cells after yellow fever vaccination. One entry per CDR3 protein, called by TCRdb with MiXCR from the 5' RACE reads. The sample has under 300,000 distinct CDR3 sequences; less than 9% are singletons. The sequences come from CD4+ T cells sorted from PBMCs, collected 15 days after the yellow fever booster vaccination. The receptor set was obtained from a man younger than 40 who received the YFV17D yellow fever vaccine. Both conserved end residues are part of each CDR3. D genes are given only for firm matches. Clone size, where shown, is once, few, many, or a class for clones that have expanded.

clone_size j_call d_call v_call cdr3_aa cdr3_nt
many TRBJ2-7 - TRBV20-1 CSARDGSMGQQYF TGCAGTGCTAGAGATGGTAGTATGGGCCAGCAGTACTTC
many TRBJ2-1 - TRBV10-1 CASMKSSYNEQFF TGCGCCAGCATGAAAAGCTCCTACAATGAGCAGTTCTTC
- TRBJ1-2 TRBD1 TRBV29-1 CSGRQGRYGYTF TGCAGCGGCCGACAGGGTCGATATGGCTACACCTTC
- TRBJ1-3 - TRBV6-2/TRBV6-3 CASSRGTFFGSGNTIYF TGTGCCAGCAGTCGGGGGACCTTCTTCGGATCTGGAAACACCATATATTTT
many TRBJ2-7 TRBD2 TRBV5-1 CASSLGLAGGPITYEQYF TGCGCCAGCAGCTTGGGACTAGCGGGAGGGCCTATAACCTACGAGCAGTACTTC
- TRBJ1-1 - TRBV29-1 CSVEDHTGPVAGAFF TGCAGCGTTGAAGATCATACGGGGCCCGTCGCAGGAGCTTTCTTT
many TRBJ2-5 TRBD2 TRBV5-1 CASGTSGGKKETQYF TGCGCCAGCGGTACTAGCGGGGGGAAGAAAGAGACCCAGTACTTC
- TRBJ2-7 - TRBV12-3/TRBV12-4 CASSVGTRFEQYF TGTGCCAGCAGCGTCGGGACAAGGTTCGAGCAGTACTTC
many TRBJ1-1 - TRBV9 CASSVGPPGSEAFF TGTGCCAGCAGCGTAGGCCCCCCAGGGTCCGAAGCTTTCTTT
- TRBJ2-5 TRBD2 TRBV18 CASSPYGEGTQYF TGTGCCAGCTCACCATACGGGGAGGGGACCCAGTACTTC
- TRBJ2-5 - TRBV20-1 CSAREGEETQYF TGCAGTGCTAGAGAGGGGGAAGAGACCCAGTACTTC
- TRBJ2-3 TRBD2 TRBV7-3 CASSVILAGDTDTQYF TGTGCCAGCAGCGTGATACTAGCGGGAGACACAGATACGCAGTATTTT
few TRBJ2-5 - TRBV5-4 CASSPSSAQETQYF TGTGCCAGCAGCCCCTCTAGCGCCCAAGAGACCCAGTACTTC
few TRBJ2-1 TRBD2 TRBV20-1 CSAIPGTSGYNEQFF TGCAGTGCCATTCCCGGGACTAGCGGGTACAATGAGCAGTTCTTC
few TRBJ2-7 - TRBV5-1 CASSFAGDGYEQYF TGCGCCAGCAGCTTCGCAGGGGATGGGTACGAGCAGTACTTC
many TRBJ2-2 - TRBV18 CASSPELKIDTGELFF TGTGCCAGCTCACCAGAGCTGAAAATCGACACCGGGGAGCTGTTTTTT
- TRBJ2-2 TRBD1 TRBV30 CAWSGTGRTGELFF TGTGCCTGGAGTGGGACAGGGCGTACCGGGGAGCTGTTTTTT
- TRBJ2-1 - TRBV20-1 CSARETGRSGNEQFF TGCAGTGCTAGAGAAACGGGAAGGTCTGGCAATGAGCAGTTCTTC
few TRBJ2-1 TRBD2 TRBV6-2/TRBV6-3 CASNRLAGDKQFF TGTGCCAGTAACCGACTAGCGGGAGATAAGCAGTTCTTC
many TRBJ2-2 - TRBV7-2 CASSSLNTGELFF TGTGCCAGCAGCTCTCTGAACACCGGGGAGCTGTTTTTT
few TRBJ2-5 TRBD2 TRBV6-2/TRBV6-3 CASSKTSFETQYF TGTGCCAGCAGTAAGACTAGCTTTGAGACCCAGTACTTC
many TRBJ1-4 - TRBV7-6 CASSLSSFNEKLFF TGTGCCAGCAGCTTGTCAAGCTTTAATGAAAAACTGTTTTTT
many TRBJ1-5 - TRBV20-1 CSARPRGLPQHF TGCAGTGCTAGACCCCGAGGGCTGCCCCAGCATTTT
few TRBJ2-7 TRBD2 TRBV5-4 CASSKDGGSSSYEQYF TGTGCCAGCAGCAAGGATGGCGGGAGCTCATCCTACGAGCAGTACTTC
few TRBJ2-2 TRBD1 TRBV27 CASRTGSVRELFF TGTGCCAGCCGGACAGGGTCAGTTAGGGAGCTGTTTTTT
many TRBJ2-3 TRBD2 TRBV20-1 CSSKRAGGPYRADTQYF TGCAGTAGCAAGAGGGCGGGAGGACCGTATAGGGCAGATACGCAGTATTTT
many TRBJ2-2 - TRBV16 CASNPGPSSGELFF TGTGCCAGCAATCCGGGACCTTCATCCGGGGAGCTGTTTTTT
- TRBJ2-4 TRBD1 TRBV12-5 CASGFRQGTKNIQYF TGTGCTAGTGGCTTTAGACAGGGGACCAAAAACATTCAGTACTTC
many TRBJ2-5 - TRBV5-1 CASSSGHGGQETQYF TGCGCCAGCAGCTCGGGACACGGCGGACAAGAGACCCAGTACTTC
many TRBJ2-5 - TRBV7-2 CASSSSGTQETQYF TGTGCCAGCAGCTCCTCCGGGACACAAGAGACCCAGTACTTC
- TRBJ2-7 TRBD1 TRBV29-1 CSVWDRGSSYEQYF TGCAGCGTTTGGGACAGGGGAAGCTCCTACGAGCAGTACTTC
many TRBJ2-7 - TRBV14 CASSQVTVLNEQYF TGTGCCAGCAGCCAAGTAACAGTCCTTAACGAGCAGTACTTC
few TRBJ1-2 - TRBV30 CAWDSFYGYTF TGTGCCTGGGACAGCTTCTATGGCTACACCTTC
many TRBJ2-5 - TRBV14 CASSLNIETQYF TGTGCCAGCAGCTTAAATATTGAGACCCAGTACTTC
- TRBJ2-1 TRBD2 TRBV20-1 CSARGLAGVTSYNEQFF TGCAGTGCTAGGGGCCTAGCGGGAGTTACTTCCTACAATGAGCAGTTCTTC
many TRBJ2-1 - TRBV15 CATSRSRDYYNEQFF TGTGCCACCAGCAGATCCCGGGATTATTACAATGAGCAGTTCTTC
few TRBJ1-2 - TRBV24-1 CAVSPDNYGYTF TGTGCCGTCAGCCCGGACAACTATGGCTACACCTTC
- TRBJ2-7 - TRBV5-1 CASTLGDTYEQYF TGCGCCAGCACTCTGGGGGACACCTACGAGCAGTACTTC
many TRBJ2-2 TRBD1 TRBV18 CASSPTPGQGRTGELFF TGTGCCAGCTCACCTACACCGGGACAGGGGAGAACCGGGGAGCTGTTTTTT
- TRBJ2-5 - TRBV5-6 CASSQRGYAQYF TGTGCCAGCAGCCAGCGAGGGTATGCCCAGTACTTC
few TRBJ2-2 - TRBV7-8 CASSLAPGGLGGELFF TGTGCCAGCAGCTTAGCGCCTGGGGGACTGGGCGGGGAGCTGTTTTTT
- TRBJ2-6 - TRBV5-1 CASSPLTGVGANVLTF TGCGCCAGCAGCCCGTTAACAGGCGTTGGGGCCAACGTCCTGACTTTC
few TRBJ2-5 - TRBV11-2 CASSPGTQKETQYF TGTGCCAGCAGCCCCGGGACTCAGAAAGAGACCCAGTACTTC